This TCR beta chain was observed in a study of resident and recirculating memory T cells in vitiligo. Across the whole study: Each patient gave two lesional and two nonlesional epidermal shave biopsies, plus PBMCs. Study outcomes and limitations: Different lesions suggested infiltration by different T cell clones. No single dominant TCR clone appeared; lesion clonality varied.

Sequencing used immunoSEQ multiplex PCR; TCRdb keeps in-frame clones, though not all of them. The top ten clones hold more than 4.5% of a sample with more than 70,000 clones, under 95% of them seen once. With respect to this clone: Its target is not known.

Stability required unchanged lesions during the previous 6 months. The CDR3 length is 14 residues. The V gene end was trimmed by 4 bases and the J gene end by 2 bases; junction bases not matched to a gene: 3. The germline V gene encodes CDR1 MNHEY and CDR2 SVGAGI. The receptor comes from a male donor with vitiligo. The sample comprised blood. This chain joins TRBV6-5 and TRBJ2-7; 9 positions agree with TRBD1. The CDR3 here is CASSSGTGPYEQYF. In nucleotides, the CDR3 is TGTGCCAGCAGTTCCGGGACAGGGCCCTACGAGCAGTACTTC.